The 15 T cell receptor beta chains reported below all come from one sample, sequenced in a study of T cells in Graves' hyperthyroidism and ophthalmopathy. RNA transcripts served as the template for amplifying TCR beta CDR3 regions. When the TCR CDR3 underwent first-round RT-PCR, the HTBI primer set was used. Each CDR3 protein is one row after TCRdb ran MiXCR on the multiplex PCR reads. The sample lists roughly 700,000 distinct CDR3 sequences, approximately 15% occurring once. Specimen: blood. The receptors were sampled from a man aged 50-59 years with Graves' hyperthyroidism.

Note on this clonotype: This may be a read error: a much more frequent sequence differs by one nucleotide. This sequence joins TRBV10-2 and TRBJ2-1; perhaps TRBD1 as D (6 bases). Deletions cut 7 bases from V and 2 bases from J, with 15 bases between. This CDR3 comprises 15 residues. Germline lookup yields CDR1 WSHSY and CDR2 SAAADI. The DNA for the CDR3 is TGCGCCAGCACCCCGGGACACGAGGCCTACAATGAGCAGTTCTTC. Translated: CASTPGHEAYNEQFF.

Comment on this clonotype: A much bigger clone sits one base away, suggesting this may be a read error. The rearrangement uses TRBV12-3 or TRBV12-4 and TRBJ2-7; TRBD2 matches at 10 bases. V lost 1 base and J lost 4; bases outside the gene matches: 7. This CDR3 is 16 amino acids long. This CDR3 reads CASSLVGPSGGYEQYF. The CDR3 nucleotides are TGTGCCAGCAGTTTAGTGGGTCCTAGCGGGGGTTACGAGCAGTACTTC.

The chain recombines TRBV18 with TRBJ2-1; 8 bases align to TRBD1. The CDR3 spans 15 residues. Germline CDR1 and CDR2: KGHSH and LQKENI. Unmatched junction bases numbered 14, after V lost 8 bases and J lost 8 bases. The CDR3 DNA follows: TGTGCCAGCCAATCCACAGGGGGTAGAATCGATGAGCAGTTCTTC. It codes for CASQSTGGRIDEQFF.

This clonotype was found many times. CDR3 in DNA: TGTGCCAGCAGCTCCGGGACTAGCAGCCGGAATGAGCAGTTCTTC. This translates into CASSSGTSSRNEQFF. The chain carries TRBV13 and TRBJ2-1, with TRBD2 identical over 9 bases. Germline CDR1 PRHDT, CDR2 FYEKMQ (reference sequence). Germline trimming cut 4 bases from V and 7 bases from J; bases unmatched to any gene: 8. This CDR3 is built from 15 residues.

In its sample, this clonotype was seen many times. The rearrangement uses TRBV3-1 and TRBJ2-1, with D uncertain. CDR1 and CDR2 from the germline V gene are LGHDT and YNNKEL (reference sequence). The V end lost 2 bases, the J end lost 6 bases, and 8 bases lay between the germline ends. This CDR3 is built from 13 residues. CDR3 DNA sequence: TGTGCCAGCAGCCAACCCCGTCGCAATGAGCAGTTCTTC. It yields the protein CASSQPRRNEQFF.

This chain uses TRBV30 with TRBJ1-2, with D tentatively TRBD1 (6 bases). The CDR3 totals 14 residues. Trimming removed 2 bases from V and 1 base from J, with 11 bases in between. Per the germline V gene, CDR1 is GTSNPN and CDR2 is SVGIG (reference sequence). CDR3 sequence: CAWSWGALNYGYTF. CDR3 DNA sequence: TGTGCCTGGAGTTGGGGGGCGCTTAACTATGGCTACACCTTC.

This chain connects TRBV20-1 to TRBJ2-2; 8 nucleotides agree with TRBD2. Trimming removed 0 bases from V and 0 bases from J; junction bases left unmatched: 6. This CDR3 is 17 amino acids long. Germline CDR1 is DFQATT and CDR2 is SNEGSKA (reference sequence). Here the CDR3 DNA reads TGCAGTGCTAGAGATCTGAGCGGGGGCCCGAACACCGGGGAGCTGTTTTTT. Residues: CSARDLSGGPNTGELFF.

There are many counts of this clonotype. The V call is TRBV11-2, the J call TRBJ1-3; the match to TRBD1 covers 7 bases. CDR3 length: 15 residues. Trimming at V came to 0 bases and at J to 9 bases, leaving 8 bases not matched to a gene. Germline assignment: CDR1 SGHAT and CDR2 FQNNGV. The CDR3 bases are TGTGCCAGCAGCTTAGAAGGACAGGCCGCGGGCACCATATATTTT. Translation: CASSLEGQAAGTIYF.

The rearrangement uses TRBV6-2 or TRBV6-3 and TRBJ2-1; perhaps TRBD2 as D (5 bases). The V gene's germline CDR1 is MNHEY and CDR2 SVGEGT. V dropped 8 bases and J dropped 8 bases, with 22 bases sitting between them. CDR3 size: 15 residues. The CDR3 is CASLSTELVGHEQFF. CDR3 in DNA: TGTGCCAGCCTCTCAACTGAACTAGTCGGACATGAGCAGTTCTTC.

This clonotype was counted between two and nine times. This chain connects TRBV10-3 to TRBJ2-5; perhaps TRBD2 as D (5 bases). V was clipped by 2 bases and J by 5 bases, with 18 bases between them. This CDR3 is 16 amino acids long. The germline gives CDR1 ENHRY, CDR2 SYGVKD. The chain's CDR3 is CAISEIGESGFETQYF. The CDR3 DNA reads as TGTGCCATCAGTGAGATAGGAGAGTCGGGGTTCGAGACCCAGTACTTC.

As concerns this clonotype: A much larger clone sits a single nucleotide away, making a read error possible. V gene TRBV5-1 combines with J gene TRBJ1-2, with D possibly TRBD1 on 5 matching bases. Deletions cut 4 bases from V and 0 bases from J, with 10 bases between. The CDR3 length is 14 residues. From germline, CDR1 is SGHRS and CDR2 YFSETQ. DNA of the CDR3: TGCGCCAGCAGCCTACAACAGGCTAACTATGGCTACACCTTC. It encodes CASSLQQANYGYTF. The entire variable domain, with the rest obtained from reference TRBV5-1 and TRBJ1-2, is as follows: KAGVTQTPRYLIKTRGQQVTLSCSPISGHRSVSWYQQTPGQGLQFLFEYFSETQRNKGNFPGRFSGRQFSNSRSEMNVSTLELGDSALYLCASSLQQANYGYTFGSGTRLTVV.

This clonotype was counted ten times or more. V usage is TRBV7-2 and J usage is TRBJ1-1; possible D gene TRBD1, 6 bases. V lost 5 bases and J lost 1, with 11 bases in between. The CDR3 length is 14 residues. Germline CDR1 SGHTA, CDR2 FQGNSA. The CDR3 region is CASSPGHWNTEAFF. The CDR3 DNA follows: TGTGCCAGCAGCCCGGGACATTGGAACACTGAAGCTTTCTTT.

This clonotype was counted many times. The chain employs TRBV28 and TRBJ2-3; D is possibly TRBD2 (5 bases). The germline CDR1 and CDR2 sequences are MDHEN and SYDVKM. The CDR3 is made up of 16 amino acids. V was shortened by 8 bases and J by 4 bases, with 22 bases between the two germline ends. CDR3 sequence: CASPPDAGRWADTQYF. CDR3 coding DNA: TGTGCCAGCCCCCCGGACGCGGGTCGATGGGCAGATACGCAGTATTTT.

This clonotype was counted at least ten times. The chain uses TRBV2 and TRBJ1-1; 10 nucleotides match TRBD1. The CDR3 is made up of 13 amino acids. CDR1 and CDR2 (germline): SNHLY, FYNNEI. Trimming cost V 8 bases and J 5 bases; bases outside gene matches: 5. CDR3 region: CASSGTGVTEAFF. For the CDR3, the DNA is TGTGCCAGCTCCGGGACAGGGGTAACTGAAGCTTTCTTT.

This clonotype was found a few times. This chain links TRBV5-1 with TRBJ2-3; perhaps TRBD2 as D (6 bases). The ends were cut back, 4 bases at V and 1 base at J, with 16 bases in the middle. Germline CDR1 is SGHRS and CDR2 is YFSETQ. The CDR3 extends over 16 amino acids. The CDR3 reads CASSPRGGWRTDTQYF. The DNA for the CDR3 is TGCGCCAGCAGCCCGCGAGGAGGGTGGCGCACAGATACGCAGTATTTT.